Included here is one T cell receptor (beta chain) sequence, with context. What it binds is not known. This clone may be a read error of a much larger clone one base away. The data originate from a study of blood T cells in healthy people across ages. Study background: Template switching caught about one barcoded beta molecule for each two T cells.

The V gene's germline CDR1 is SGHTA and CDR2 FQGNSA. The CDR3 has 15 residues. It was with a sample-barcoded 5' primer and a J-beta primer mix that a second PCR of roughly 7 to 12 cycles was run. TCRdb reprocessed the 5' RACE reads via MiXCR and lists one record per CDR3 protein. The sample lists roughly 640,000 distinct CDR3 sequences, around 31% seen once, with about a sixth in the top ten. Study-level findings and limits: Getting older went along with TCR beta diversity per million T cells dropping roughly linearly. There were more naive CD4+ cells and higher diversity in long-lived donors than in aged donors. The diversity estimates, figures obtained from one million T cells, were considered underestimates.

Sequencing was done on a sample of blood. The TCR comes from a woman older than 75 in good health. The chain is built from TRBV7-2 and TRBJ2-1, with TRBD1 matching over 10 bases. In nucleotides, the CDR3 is TGTGCCAGCAGCTCCGGGACAGGGGCTTGGAGGGAGCAGCTCTTC. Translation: CASSSGTGAWREQLF.